This entry is about one TCR beta chain. The germline V gene encodes CDR1 LGHDT and CDR2 YNNKEL (reference sequence). The junction had 8 bases not matched to a gene; V was cut back by 7 bases and J by 2 bases. This CDR3 contains 15 residues. The record originates from a study of blood T cell repertoires in COVID-19. Study-wide context: Specimens from acute and convalescent COVID-19 originated in the United States, Italy and Spain. In each case, the material was cDNA or gDNA derived from T cells, B-cell-depleted T cells, or PBMCs.

Source study methods: Scientists estimated how many nucleated cells there were by amplifying reference gene primers. Repertoires were generated with immunoSEQ multiplex PCR, while TCRdb's copy carries only in-frame clones and drops some. V and J calls and clone size are as listed in that table; D and trimming were resolved from the DNA. Among 90,000 to 130,000 clones, around 84% were seen once, and the ten largest hold 1.3% to 1.5%. J is TRBJ2-5 and V is TRBV3-1 (or the pseudogene TRBV3-2); 9 bases are shared with TRBD2. Specimen: peripheral blood. The sequence was collected from a man aged 40-49 years with acute or convalescent COVID-19. This chain's CDR3 is CASIPLAGGQETQYF. CDR3 nucleotide sequence: TGTGCCAGCATCCCCCTGGCGGGGGGGCAAGAGACCCAGTACTTC.